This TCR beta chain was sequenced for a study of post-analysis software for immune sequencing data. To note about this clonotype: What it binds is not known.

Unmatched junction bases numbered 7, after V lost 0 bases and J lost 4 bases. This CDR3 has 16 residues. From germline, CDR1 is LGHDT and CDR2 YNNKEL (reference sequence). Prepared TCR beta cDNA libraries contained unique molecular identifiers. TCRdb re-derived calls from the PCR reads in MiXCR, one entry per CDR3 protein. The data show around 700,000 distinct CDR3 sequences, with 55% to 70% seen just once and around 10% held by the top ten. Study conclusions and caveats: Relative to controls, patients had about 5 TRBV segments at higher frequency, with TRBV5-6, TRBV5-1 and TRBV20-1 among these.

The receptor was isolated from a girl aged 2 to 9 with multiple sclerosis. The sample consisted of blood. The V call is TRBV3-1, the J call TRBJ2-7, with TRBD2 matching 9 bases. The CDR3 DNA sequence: TGTGCCAGCAGCCAAGATTCGACTAGCGGAGAATACGAGCAGTACTTC. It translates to CASSQDSTSGEYEQYF.